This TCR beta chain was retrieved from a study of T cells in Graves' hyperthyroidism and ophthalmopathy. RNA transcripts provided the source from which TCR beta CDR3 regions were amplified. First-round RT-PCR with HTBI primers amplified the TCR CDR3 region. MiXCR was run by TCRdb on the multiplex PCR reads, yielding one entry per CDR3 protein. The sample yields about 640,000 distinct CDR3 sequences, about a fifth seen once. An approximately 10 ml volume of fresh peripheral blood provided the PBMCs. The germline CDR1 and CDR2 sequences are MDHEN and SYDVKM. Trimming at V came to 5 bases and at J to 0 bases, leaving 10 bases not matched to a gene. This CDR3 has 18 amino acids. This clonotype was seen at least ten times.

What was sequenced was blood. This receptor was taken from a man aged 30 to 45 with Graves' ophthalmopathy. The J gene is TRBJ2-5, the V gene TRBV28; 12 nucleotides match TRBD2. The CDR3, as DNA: TGTGCCAGCAGTCGGGATCATTGGACTAGCGGGGACCAAGAGACCCAGTACTTC. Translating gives CASSRDHWTSGDQETQYF.